The entry below gives a single TCR beta chain sequence along with its context. Antigen unknown. The entry originates in a study of T-cell memory formation after mild COVID-19. The study's findings and limits: There were some responding clones in pre-infection memory, which suggested that cross-reactive memory had joined.

TCRdb re-derived calls from the 5' RACE reads in MiXCR, one entry per CDR3 protein. The data hold about 620,000 distinct CDR3 sequences, with 15% to 20% observed a single time. Sequencing used PBMCs or a T cell subset sorted from them (not recorded which). This receptor was identified in an adult woman who had mild COVID-19 (a few samples of this study predate the infection). Cell type and time point are not known.

CDR3 nucleotide sequence: TGTGCCAGCAGCGTCCCATCCCCAGGTATGGAGAACCTTGAAGCTTTCTTT. Translated: CASSVPSPGMENLEAFF. The rearrangement joins TRBV9 to TRBJ1-1; D is unresolved. The CDR3 has 17 amino acids. The ends were cut back, 2 bases at V and 7 bases at J, with 24 bases in the middle. The germline CDR1 and CDR2 sequences are SGDLS and YYNGEE.